This is a list of T cell receptor beta chains from one sample in a study of OX40 agonist ivuxolimab in advanced cancers. Assay used: immunoSEQ multiplex PCR; TCRdb lists only in-frame clones, some missing. The sample includes tens of thousands of clones, 85% to 95% seen only once; the top ten take about 6.4%. This specimen consisted of CD4+ or CD8+ T cells sorted from blood, obtained in a trial of the OX40 agonist ivuxolimab. The receptors were gathered from an adult with an advanced solid tumor such as melanoma, head and neck, liver or kidney cancer. Both conserved end residues are part of each CDR3. A D gene is named only where the DNA matches it firmly. Size is omitted from some rows. Given values are once, few, many or a class for expanded clones.

d_call j_call clone_size v_call cdr3_aa cdr3_nt
. TRBJ2-7 . TRBV5-1 CASSTWDTSYEQYF TGCGCCAGCAGCACCTGGGACACCTCCTACGAGCAGTACTTC
TRBD2 TRBJ2-1 . TRBV15 CATSREGEGPKQFF TGTGCCACCAGCAGAGAGGGGGAGGGCCCTAAGCAGTTCTTC
. TRBJ2-7 . TRBV6-6 CASVGEGPYEQYF TGTGCCAGCGTAGGTGAGGGACCCTACGAGCAGTACTTC
TRBD1 TRBJ2-7 . TRBV6-1 CASSGLGDRGYEQYF TGTGCCAGCAGTGGGCTGGGGGACAGGGGCTACGAGCAGTACTTC
TRBD2 TRBJ2-2 . TRBV27 CASSLFPGGNGELFF TGTGCCAGCAGTTTATTCCCGGGGGGGAACGGGGAGCTGTTTTTT
TRBD1 TRBJ2-3 . TRBV5-1 CASSAKRTGEYTDTQYF TGCGCCAGCAGCGCGAAGCGGACAGGGGAGTACACAGATACGCAGTATTTT
. TRBJ1-2 . TRBV7-3 CASSPGHGTIYGYTF TGTGCCAGCAGTCCGGGACACGGCACCATCTATGGCTACACCTTC
TRBD1 TRBJ1-1 . TRBV4-1 CASSPGQGATEAFF TGCGCCAGCAGCCCGGGACAGGGGGCGACTGAAGCTTTCTTT
. TRBJ2-5 . TRBV11-2 CASSLDRRGLKQETQYF TGTGCCAGCAGCTTAGATAGAAGAGGACTAAAACAAGAGACCCAGTACTTC
. TRBJ1-2 . TRBV5-6 CASSLQGRGLNYGYTF TGTGCCAGCAGCTTGCAGGGGCGGGGGTTAAACTATGGCTACACCTTC
TRBD2 TRBJ2-1 . TRBV6-6 CASKLAGGYNEQFF TGTGCCAGCAAGCTAGCGGGGGGTTACAATGAGCAGTTCTTC
TRBD2 TRBJ2-7 . TRBV5-4 CASSLAFGGGGYEQYF TGTGCCAGCAGCTTGGCCTTCGGCGGGGGAGGGTACGAGCAGTACTTC
. TRBJ2-7 . TRBV19 CASSTIDRNEQYF TGTGCCAGTAGTACCATTGACAGGAACGAGCAGTACTTC
TRBD2 TRBJ2-1 . TRBV7-9 CASSYLAGGINEQFF TGTGCCAGCAGTTACCTAGCGGGAGGGATCAATGAGCAGTTCTTC
TRBD2 TRBJ2-3 . TRBV9 CASSDQLGLAGGTDTQYF TGTGCCAGCAGCGATCAACTCGGGCTAGCGGGGGGCACAGATACGCAGTATTTT
TRBD2 TRBJ2-1 . TRBV7-9 CAILPLSGSSYNEQFF TGTGCCATCCTCCCTTTGAGCGGGAGCTCCTACAATGAGCAGTTCTTC
TRBD1 TRBJ1-2 . TRBV25-1 CASSTHRGHGYTF TGTGCCAGCAGTACCCACAGGGGGCACGGCTACACCTTC
. TRBJ1-1 . TRBV19 CASRETYKDLNTEAFF TGTGCCAGTAGGGAAACCTACAAAGACCTGAACACTGAAGCTTTCTTT
TRBD2 TRBJ2-7 . TRBV13 CASSLRGGLATYEQYF TGTGCCAGCAGCCTTCGCGGGGGATTGGCGACCTACGAGCAGTACTTC
. TRBJ2-5 . TRBV7-9 CASSLTTGQETQYF TGTGCCAGCAGCCTGACGACGGGGCAAGAGACCCAGTACTTC
. TRBJ2-7 . TRBV4-1 CASSQEPSTYEQYF TGCGCCAGCAGCCAGGAGCCTAGCACCTACGAGCAGTACTTC
. TRBJ1-1 . TRBV2 CVSTPENTEAFF TGTGTCAGCACTCCGGAAAACACTGAAGCTTTCTTT
. TRBJ2-7 . TRBV29-1 CSVASRDYEQYF TGCAGCGTTGCGTCGAGGGACTACGAGCAGTACTTC
. TRBJ2-5 . TRBV27 CASSWGEQETQYF TGTGCCAGCAGCTGGGGGGAACAAGAGACCCAGTACTTC
TRBD1 TRBJ2-5 . TRBV27 CASSRGQALQETQYF TGTGCCAGCAGCCGCGGACAGGCGCTTCAAGAGACCCAGTACTTC
TRBD1 TRBJ2-7 . TRBV6-1 CASSSATGFLYEQYF TGTGCCAGCAGCTCAGCGACAGGGTTCCTTTACGAGCAGTACTTC
TRBD1 TRBJ1-2 . TRBV19 CASSIIRQGAYGYTF TGTGCCAGTAGTATAATTCGGCAGGGGGCTTATGGCTACACCTTC
. TRBJ1-2 . TRBV14 CASSGGTNYGYTF TGTGCCAGCAGCGGCGGGACCAACTATGGCTACACCTTC
. TRBJ2-1 . TRBV27 CASSTYNEQFF TGTGCCAGCAGTACCTACAATGAGCAGTTCTTC
. TRBJ1-3 . TRBV15 CATSRAATDSGNTIYF TGTGCCACCAGCAGAGCGGCGACGGACTCTGGAAACACCATATATTTT
. TRBJ2-5 . TRBV19 CASSIDARPETQYF TGTGCCAGTAGTATAGATGCTCGCCCAGAGACCCAGTACTTC
. TRBJ2-7 . TRBV9 CASSVEEGRWYEQYF TGTGCCAGCAGCGTAGAGGAGGGGCGTTGGTACGAGCAGTACTTC
. TRBJ2-1 . TRBV6-1 CASSDHHTSSYNEQFF TGTGCCAGCAGTGATCACCACACGAGCTCCTACAATGAGCAGTTCTTC
TRBD1 TRBJ1-1 . TRBV29-1 CSVPGGAAGAFF TGCAGCGTTCCAGGGGGAGCGGCGGGTGCTTTCTTT
. TRBJ2-7 . TRBV19 CASSIGDNLNEQYF TGTGCCAGTAGTATAGGGGACAACCTTAACGAGCAGTACTTC
. TRBJ1-1 . TRBV29-1 CSVEVFRENTEAFF TGCAGCGTTGAAGTATTTAGGGAAAACACTGAAGCTTTCTTT
TRBD2 TRBJ2-3 . TRBV19 CASSISSGGLNTDTQYF TGTGCCAGTAGTATATCGAGCGGGGGTCTAAACACAGATACGCAGTATTTT
TRBD2 TRBJ2-5 . TRBV7-3 CASSAGVWETQYF TGTGCCAGCAGCGCGGGAGTCTGGGAGACCCAGTACTTC
. TRBJ1-2 . TRBV6-6 CASSPGSGLLYGYTF TGTGCCAGCAGTCCTGGCTCCGGGCTACTCTATGGCTACACCTTC
. TRBJ2-5 once TRBV14 CASSHPGLRRETQYF TGTGCCAGCAGCCATCCGGGACTGAGGCGAGAGACCCAGTACTTC
. TRBJ1-6 . TRBV5-8 CASSLGQFPSPLHF TGTGCCAGCAGCTTGGGACAGTTCCCCTCACCCCTCCACTTT
TRBD2 TRBJ2-3 . TRBV5-6 CASSRERERGSRTDTQYF TGTGCCAGCAGCCGTGAGCGGGAGAGGGGGTCTAGGACAGATACGCAGTATTTT
. TRBJ2-7 . TRBV28 CASSWIGSYEQYF TGTGCCAGCAGTTGGATCGGGTCCTACGAGCAGTACTTC
TRBD2 TRBJ2-2 . TRBV2 CASSVGTSDYTGELFF TGTGCCAGCAGTGTGGGGACTAGCGACTACACCGGGGAGCTGTTTTTT
. TRBJ1-5 few TRBV4-1 CASSPGLSNQPQHF TGCGCCAGCAGCCCAGGTCTCAGCAATCAGCCCCAGCATTTT
TRBD2 TRBJ2-1 once TRBV27 CASSLWGGNNEQFF TGTGCCAGCAGTTTATGGGGGGGGAACAATGAGCAGTTCTTC
TRBD1 TRBJ2-3 . TRBV29-1 CSVLTGITDTQYF TGCAGCGTCTTGACAGGGATCACAGATACGCAGTATTTT
. TRBJ2-2 once TRBV6-5 CASSFTTGTGELFF TGTGCCAGCAGCTTTACAACAGGGACCGGGGAGCTGTTTTTT
TRBD1 TRBJ2-7 . TRBV28 CASRTGTDSYEQYF TGTGCCAGCCGTACCGGGACAGATAGCTACGAGCAGTACTTC
. TRBJ2-3 . TRBV29-1 CSVVQPVTDTQYF TGCAGCGTTGTCCAGCCCGTCACAGATACGCAGTATTTT